Described below is a single T cell receptor (beta chain) sequence and its context. The clone's antigen remains unknown. Per-base quality was not reported, and no clone a single base away is much larger than it. TCRbeta CDR3 regions were amplified from genomic DNA using the immunoSEQ Assay, a bias-controlled multiplex PCR. The study's processing was this. Within the assay, amplification of reference gene primers was used to estimate how many nucleated cells each sample contained. Sequence reads were collapsed and filtered to measure the absolute abundance of every unique TCRbeta CDR3 rearrangement. For each sample, productive Simpson clonality was calculated as the square root of Simpson's diversity index across productive rearrangements. The table was pulled from immuneACCESS by TCRdb, which kept in-frame rearrangements only. Such tables lose some clones; where checked, under half of the loss comes from unresolved V genes, and the rest has no known cause. V and J calls and clone size are those listed in that table; D and trimming were worked out from the DNA. The sample table shows approximately 440,000 clones, and roughly 87% are seen once. The ten biggest clones cover 0.7% of the sample.

This specimen belongs to a study of blood T cell repertoires in COVID-19 (dated by TCRdb to the early 2020s). Context from the whole study: Samples from collaborators originated in the United States, Italy and Spain and spanned both the acute and convalescent phases of COVID-19. The prospective study material was composed of cDNA or gDNA derived from T cells, B-cell-depleted T cells, or PBMCs. Deeply sampled blood TCRbeta repertoires from subjects exposed to, actively infected with, or recovered from COVID-19 were included in the dataset. The repertoires were released in a freely available public database intended as a resource for research on the immune response to SARS-CoV-2. Samples came from the ongoing ImmuneRACE study (first 160 participants) plus 1,254 subjects from 6 global collaborators. Nearly every sample came with metadata listing a de-identified subject ID, COVID-19 status, age in years and sex. Where available, HLA class I and class II types were taken from metadata supplied by the sample provider and were not determined by assay-based typing.

General findings and caveats noted by the study authors: The quantity of clinical and demographic metadata differed by source and by participant and was supplied without curation.

The CDR3 holds 14 amino acids from the cysteine to the phenylalanine. The DNA shown is the 42-base CDR3, in frame from base 1. The germline V gene (reference sequence) supplies CDR1 GTSNPN and CDR2 SVGIG. Deletion took 0 bases off V and 6 bases off J, with a span of 15 bases between the germline ends. Participants in the prospective study were enrolled through a virtual design, were aged roughly 18 to 100 years, and lived in some 24 United States geographic areas. In the prospective study, participants were assigned to cohorts based on the clinical history participants reported in a screening survey and a study questionnaire. ImmuneRACE Cohort 3 recovered participants were defined by two consecutive negative NP/OP PCR tests, healthcare professional clearance, or symptom resolution. Each participant in the prospective study had whole blood, serum and a nasopharyngeal or oropharyngeal swab collected by mobile phlebotomists. Over an approximately two-month period, participants in the prospective study had the option of providing additional blood draws and questionnaires. Prospective study blood samples were shipped either frozen or at room temperature before DNA extraction.

Source material: PBMCs or T cells enriched from blood (not recorded which). This clonotype was obtained from a woman under 30 who had recovered from COVID-19. The sequence is built from TRBV30 and TRBJ2-7, and perhaps TRBD1 as D gene, on 5 matching bases. The CDR3: CAWSVLKGLSEQYF. The bases are TGTGCCTGGAGTGTACTTAAGGGGTTAAGCGAGCAGTACTTC.